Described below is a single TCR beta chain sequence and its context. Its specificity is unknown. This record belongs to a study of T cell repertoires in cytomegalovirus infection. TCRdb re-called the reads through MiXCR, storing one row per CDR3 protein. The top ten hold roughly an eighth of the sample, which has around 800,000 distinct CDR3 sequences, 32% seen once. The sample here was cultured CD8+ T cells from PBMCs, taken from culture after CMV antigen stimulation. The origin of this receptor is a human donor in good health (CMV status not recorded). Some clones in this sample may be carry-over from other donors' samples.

CDR3 bases: TGTGCCAGCAGTTACTCGAAGCGGGGGAATTACAATGAGCAGTTCTTC. It yields the protein CASSYSKRGNYNEQFF. The rearrangement uses TRBV6-8 and TRBJ2-1; TRBD2 agrees at 8 bases. The germline V gene encodes CDR1 MNHGY and CDR2 SAAAGT. V gave up 0 bases and J gave up 4 bases; unmatched junction bases: 5. This CDR3 has 16 amino acids.